The source of this TCR beta chain is a study of OX40 agonist ivuxolimab in advanced cancers. Study in general: Patients with hepatocellular carcinoma, melanoma, renal cell or head and neck cancer made up the dose-escalation patients.

Between the trimmed V and J ends, which lost 5 bases and 5 bases, there was a span of 12 bases. Germline CDR1 SGHNT, CDR2 YENEEA. The CDR3 length is 14 residues. Turning to this clone: Its antigen is unknown.

Study outcomes and limitations: The study found that CD8+ T cells averaged more expanded clones than CD4+.

Some clones are missing from TCRdb's copy, which holds only in-frame ones; the method was immunoSEQ multiplex PCR. The data show about 34,000 clones, roughly 80% seen once. This chain uses TRBV11-3 with TRBJ2-2, with a weak D call TRBD2 (5 bases). The TCR comes from an adult with an advanced solid tumor such as melanoma, head and neck, liver or kidney cancer. Specimen: CD4+ or CD8+ T cells sorted from blood, collected in a trial of the OX40 agonist ivuxolimab. The CDR3 sequence: CASSPIGSTGELFF. The CDR3 DNA follows: TGTGCCAGCAGCCCTATAGGGAGTACCGGGGAGCTGTTTTTT.